Listed below are T cell receptor beta chains from one sample, sequenced in a study of cytomegalovirus exposure and HLA in healthy donors. Only in-frame clones appear in the TCRdb table, and some are missing; sequencing was by immunoSEQ multiplex PCR. This table has 110,000 to 150,000 clones, around four fifths appearing once. Sequenced sample: PBMCs. These receptors were taken from a male donor in good health and CMV-seronegative. The CDR3 runs from the conserved cysteine through the conserved F or W. Each record gives: clone size, V gene, J gene, CDR3 protein. Clone sizes are given selectively: once, few, many, or a class where the clone is expanded.

>.|TRBV4-2|TRBJ2-7
CASSQDGYSYEQYF
>few|TRBV6-4|TRBJ2-1
CASSDSHTYNEQFF
>.|TRBV19|TRBJ2-1
CASSGQGISYNEQFF
>few|TRBV7-2|TRBJ1-2
CASSPTGNRNGYTF
>once|TRBV27|TRBJ1-1
CASSFAVRGRVTEAFF
>.|TRBV6-5|TRBJ2-5
CASRGTDEETQYF
>once|TRBV7-7|TRBJ2-1
CASSSTSGPYNEQFF
>.|TRBV19|TRBJ2-3
CASSMWGVPYTDTQYF
>.|TRBV5-6|.
CASSLRAGLNSYEQYF
>.|TRBV5-1|TRBJ2-3
CASSLRQGADTQYF
>.|TRBV4-2|TRBJ2-1
CASSQAGERSEQFF
>.|TRBV19|TRBJ1-2
CASSTAQGNYGYTF
>.|TRBV5-4|TRBJ2-5
CASSLEAGPGTQYF
>.|TRBV7-9|TRBJ2-4
CASSLWTGNVVNIQYF
>.|TRBV6-6|TRBJ2-1
CASTVASGTSYNEQFF
>.|TRBV5-8|TRBJ2-7
CASSPTSGGVEEQYF
>once|TRBV19|TRBJ2-1
CASSTLDRVDHEQFF
>.|TRBV19|TRBJ2-5
CASSGVAGLQETQYF
>.|TRBV23-1|TRBJ2-1
CAPGCRGASGNEQFF
>once|TRBV28|TRBJ1-5
CASSSREVGKPQHF
>.|TRBV5-4|TRBJ1-1
CASSSNRRTGGLTFF
>.|TRBV4-1|TRBJ2-7
CASSQDGEADEQYF
>.|TRBV9|TRBJ2-5
CASSVGTGVRETQYF
>.|TRBV19|TRBJ1-2
CASLSGLYGYTF
>.|TRBV28|TRBJ2-6
CASSSRTGRDANVLTF
>.|TRBV12-5|TRBJ1-2
CASHKRGQDGYTF
>.|TRBV19|TRBJ1-1
CASSTGLNTEAFF
>.|TRBV2|TRBJ2-6
CASTPTVPGHSGANVLTF
>.|TRBV23-1|TRBJ2-2
CASSAGELFF
>.|TRBV10-3|TRBJ1-1
CAIRDRGEAFF
>.|TRBV7-9|TRBJ1-3
CASAFGGASSGNTIYF
>.|TRBV5-6|TRBJ2-7
CASSSLALTSGLSYEQYF
>.|TRBV12-5|TRBJ2-1
CASGLVPSLHEQFF
>.|TRBV7-9|TRBJ1-2
CASSLAQGGNMDGYTF
>few|TRBV30|TRBJ2-7
CAWSALNSDEQYF
>.|TRBV5-1|TRBJ1-1
CASSGTGRNTEAFF
>.|TRBV5-4|TRBJ2-1
CASSLVPDSYNEQFF
>.|TRBV6-5|TRBJ1-2
CASSTGQGYTF
>.|TRBV6-5|TRBJ1-3
CASSYSSAGNTIYF
>.|TRBV6-5|TRBJ1-4
CASSASGNEKLFF
>once|TRBV19|TRBJ1-2
CASTPDRPYGYTF
>.|TRBV7-9|TRBJ2-7
CASSYPPGLSYEQYF
>.|TRBV5-4|TRBJ1-3
CASSPDPAGSGNTIYF
>.|TRBV7-3|TRBJ2-2
CASSLTPGNTGELFF